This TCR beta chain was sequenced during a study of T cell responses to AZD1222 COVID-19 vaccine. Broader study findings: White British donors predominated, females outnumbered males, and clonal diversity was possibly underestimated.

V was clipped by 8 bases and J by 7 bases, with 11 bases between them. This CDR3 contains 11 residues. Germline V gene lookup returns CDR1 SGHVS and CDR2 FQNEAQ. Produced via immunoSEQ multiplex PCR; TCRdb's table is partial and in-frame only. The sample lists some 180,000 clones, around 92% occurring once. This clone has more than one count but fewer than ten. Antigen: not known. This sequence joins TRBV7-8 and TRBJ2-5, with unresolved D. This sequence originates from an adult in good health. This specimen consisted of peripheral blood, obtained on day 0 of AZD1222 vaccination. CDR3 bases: TGTGCCAGCCGCCGTCGCGGGACCCAGTACTTC. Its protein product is CASRRRGTQYF.